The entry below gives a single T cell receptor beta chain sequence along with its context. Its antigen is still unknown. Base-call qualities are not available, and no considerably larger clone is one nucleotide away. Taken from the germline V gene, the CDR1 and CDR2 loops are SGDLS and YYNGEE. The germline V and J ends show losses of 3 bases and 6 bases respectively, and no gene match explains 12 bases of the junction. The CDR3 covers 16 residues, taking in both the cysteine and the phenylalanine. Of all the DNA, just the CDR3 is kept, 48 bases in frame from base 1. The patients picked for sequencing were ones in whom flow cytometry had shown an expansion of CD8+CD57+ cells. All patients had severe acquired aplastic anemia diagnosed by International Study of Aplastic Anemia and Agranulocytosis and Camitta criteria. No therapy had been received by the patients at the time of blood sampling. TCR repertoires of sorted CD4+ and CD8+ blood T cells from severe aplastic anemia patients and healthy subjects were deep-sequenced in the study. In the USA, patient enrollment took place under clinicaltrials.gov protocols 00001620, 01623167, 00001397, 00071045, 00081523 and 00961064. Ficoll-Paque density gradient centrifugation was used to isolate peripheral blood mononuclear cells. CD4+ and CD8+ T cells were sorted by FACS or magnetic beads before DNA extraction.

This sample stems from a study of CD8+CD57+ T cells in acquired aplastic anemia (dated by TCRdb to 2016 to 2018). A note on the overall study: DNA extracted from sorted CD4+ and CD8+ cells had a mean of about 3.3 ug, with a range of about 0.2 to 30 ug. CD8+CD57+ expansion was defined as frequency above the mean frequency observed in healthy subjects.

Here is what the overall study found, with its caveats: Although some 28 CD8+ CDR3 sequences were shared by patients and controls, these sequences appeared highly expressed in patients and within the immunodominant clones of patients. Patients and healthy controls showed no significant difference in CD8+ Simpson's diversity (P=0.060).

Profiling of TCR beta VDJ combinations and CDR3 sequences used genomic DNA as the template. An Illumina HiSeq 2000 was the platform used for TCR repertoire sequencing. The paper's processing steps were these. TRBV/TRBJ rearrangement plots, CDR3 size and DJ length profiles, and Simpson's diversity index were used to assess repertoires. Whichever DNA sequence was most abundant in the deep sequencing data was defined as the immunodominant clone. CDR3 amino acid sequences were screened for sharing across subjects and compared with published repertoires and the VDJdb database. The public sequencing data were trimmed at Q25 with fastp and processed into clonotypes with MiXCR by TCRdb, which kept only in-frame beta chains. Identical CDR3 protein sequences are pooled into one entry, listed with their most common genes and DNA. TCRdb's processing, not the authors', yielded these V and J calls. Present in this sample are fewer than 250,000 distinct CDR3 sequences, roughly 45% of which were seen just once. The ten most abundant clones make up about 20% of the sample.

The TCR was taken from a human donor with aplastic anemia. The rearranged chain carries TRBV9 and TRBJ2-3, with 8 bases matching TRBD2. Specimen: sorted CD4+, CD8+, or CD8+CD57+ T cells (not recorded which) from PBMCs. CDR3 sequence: CASSAGAGAGQDTQYF. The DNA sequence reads TGTGCCAGCAGCGCAGGAGCGGGGGCAGGGCAGGATACGCAGTATTTT.